The subject of this entry is one T cell receptor (beta chain). Its antigen is undetermined. TCRdb's copy holds only in-frame clones and misses some; the assay was immunoSEQ multiplex PCR. Seen here are over 100,000 clones, approximately 91% observed once, and the top ten hold over 10%. This CDR3 is 14 amino acids long. The V gene end was trimmed by 5 bases and the J gene end by 6 bases; junction bases not matched to a gene: 7. Germline V gene sequence: CDR1 SGHTA, CDR2 FQGTGA. These data are taken from a study of T cell responses to AZD1222 COVID-19 vaccine. General observations from the study: Nearly half of spike-specific TCRs reportedly target unmutated variant regions.

The chain recombines TRBV7-3 with TRBJ1-2; TRBD1 aligns across 9 bases. This clonotype was obtained from an adult in good health. Here the sequenced sample was peripheral blood, taken on day 0 of MenACWY control vaccination. CDR3 amino acids: CASSQGQGSDGYTF. For the CDR3, the DNA is TGTGCCAGCAGCCAAGGACAGGGGAGCGATGGCTACACCTTC.